This note documents a single T cell receptor beta chain sequence. No cognate antigen has been identified for it. No much larger clone is present one base from it, and per-base qualities are unavailable. To prepare the library, the immunoSEQ multiplex PCR assay was applied. The table comes from immuneACCESS by way of TCRdb, which keeps in-frame sequences with V and J called. Part of the clones is missing from these tables; in studies checked, under half for an unresolved V gene and the rest for unknown reasons. The sample data list 50,000 to 60,000 clones, and about 88% of these were observed just once. The top ten clones comprise under 0.45% of the sample. These data are taken from a study of T cell changes during pregnancy in multiple sclerosis (dated by TCRdb to about 2019). A note on the overall study: In women with multiple sclerosis, the researchers looked at how the T cell repertoire shifted as pregnancy progressed.

Measured from the cysteine to the phenylalanine, the CDR3 is 14 residues long. Only the CDR3 DNA stays, 42 bases, in frame from base 1. For CDR1 and CDR2, the germline V gene lists SGHRS and YFSETQ. V and J are trimmed by 7 bases and 2 bases, and the gene matches miss 7 bases of the junction. The sequence is built from TRBV5-1 and TRBJ2-3; 7 bases in the middle match TRBD2. The sequence was obtained from a female donor with multiple sclerosis, enrolled in a pregnancy study. The sequencing here drew on CD4+ T cells from peripheral blood mononuclear cells, taken in the third trimester of pregnancy. CDR3 reads: CASSMGGYTDTQYF. The DNA sequence follows: TGCGCCAGCTCCATGGGGGGGTACACAGATACGCAGTATTTT.